The 5 T cell receptor beta chains in this list originate from one sample, sequenced in a study of cytomegalovirus exposure and HLA in healthy donors. The study ran its PCR with 60 Vbeta and 13 Jbeta primers. TCRdb's copy holds only in-frame clones and misses some; the assay was immunoSEQ multiplex PCR. The data contain some 160,000 clones, about 74% of them seen just once; the ten biggest clones take up 1.5% to 2%. The sequenced sample was PBMCs. All receptors derive from a woman aged 40 to 55 in good health and CMV-seronegative.

This clone turned up a few times. The genes are TRBV5-1 and TRBJ2-6; D not certain. From germline, CDR1 is SGHRS and CDR2 YFSETQ. The V end lost 0 bases, the J end lost 1 base, and 11 bases lay between the germline ends. This CDR3 spans 17 amino acids. Here the CDR3 DNA reads TGCGCCAGCAGCTTGGTACATGCCGGGTCTGGGGCCAACGTCCTGACTTTC. This encodes CASSLVHAGSGANVLTF.

The table lists this clone with a few counts. The chain has TRBV30 and TRBJ2-3, with unresolved D. Trimming took off 0 bases at V and 6 bases at J, with 10 bases between the two ends. CDR3 length: 13 residues. Germline V gene lookup returns CDR1 GTSNPN and CDR2 SVGIG (reference sequence). CDR3 nucleotides: TGTGCCTGGAGTGTACGATTCCGGGATACGCAGTATTTT. Protein product: CAWSVRFRDTQYF. Full variable domain (missing parts from reference TRBV30 and TRBJ2-3): SQTIHQWPATLVQPVGSPLSLECTVEGTSNPNLYWYRQAAGRGLQLLFYSVGIGQISSEVPQNLSASRPQDRQFILSSKKLLLSDSGFYLCAWSVRFRDTQYFGPGTRLTVL.

The V and J genes are TRBV5-1 and TRBJ2-2, with TRBD1 matching 8 bases. V trimming: 4 bases; J trimming: 8 bases; junction bases outside the gene matches: 10. Germline assignment: CDR1 SGHRS and CDR2 YFSETQ. The CDR3 covers 15 residues. DNA of the CDR3: TGCGCCAGCAGCCGTACCCTGCAGGGGGCGGGGGAGCTGTTTTTT. Translated, it gives CASSRTLQGAGELFF.

The rearrangement joins TRBV19 to TRBJ1-5; possible D gene TRBD1, 5 bases. In germline, CDR1 is LNHDA, CDR2 SQIVND (reference sequence). The CDR3 contains 15 residues. Trimming shortened V by 7 bases and J by 0 bases, and 13 bases separated the two germline ends. In DNA form, the CDR3 reads TGTGCCAGTACCCCTAGGGGTACTAGCAATCAGCCCCAGCATTTT. Translating it yields CASTPRGTSNQPQHF.

V usage is TRBV11-2 and J usage is TRBJ2-2; no clear D gene. Germline V lookup: CDR1 SGHAT, CDR2 FQNNGV. V was shortened by 0 bases and J by 6 bases, with 5 bases between the two germline ends. This CDR3 comprises 13 residues. The DNA for the CDR3 is TGTGCCAGCAGCTTAGAACGAGCCGGGGAGCTGTTTTTT. Its protein is CASSLERAGELFF.